What follows is one T cell receptor beta chain and its context. Its antigen is not known. Method: immunoSEQ multiplex PCR; TCRdb's copy keeps in-frame clones and lacks some. This sample has some 130,000 clones; 91% occur once, and the top ten carry approximately 2%. The data are from a study of T cell responses to AZD1222 COVID-19 vaccine. The study's findings and limits: Only a handful of AZD1222 recipients, roughly six in all, had baseline seropositivity. Vaccination with two AZD1222 doses was followed by a rise in Spike-specific TCR breadth and depth. Repertoire collection took place solely once the T cell response had peaked. Reportedly, nearly half the spike-specific TCRs target unmutated variant regions.

Trimming shortened V by 3 bases and J by 7 bases, and 13 bases separated the two germline ends. Germline V lookup: CDR1 SGHVS, CDR2 FQNEAQ. This CDR3 comprises 14 residues. This TCR derives from an adult who received the AZD1222 COVID-19 vaccine. The genes are TRBV7-8 and TRBJ2-1; D is ambiguous. Sequenced material: peripheral blood, taken 28 days after the second AZD1222 dose. CDR3 DNA: TGTGCCAGCAGCTTCGCCTCCGTAGGGAATGAGCAGTTCTTC. Its translation is CASSFASVGNEQFF. Looking up the rest from reference TRBV7-8 and TRBJ2-1 gives the full variable domain: GAGVSQSPRYKVAKRGQDVALRCDPISGHVSLFWYQQALGQGPEFLTYFQNEAQLDKSGLPSDRFFAERPEGSVSTLKIQRTQQEDSAVYLCASSFASVGNEQFFGPGTRLTVL.